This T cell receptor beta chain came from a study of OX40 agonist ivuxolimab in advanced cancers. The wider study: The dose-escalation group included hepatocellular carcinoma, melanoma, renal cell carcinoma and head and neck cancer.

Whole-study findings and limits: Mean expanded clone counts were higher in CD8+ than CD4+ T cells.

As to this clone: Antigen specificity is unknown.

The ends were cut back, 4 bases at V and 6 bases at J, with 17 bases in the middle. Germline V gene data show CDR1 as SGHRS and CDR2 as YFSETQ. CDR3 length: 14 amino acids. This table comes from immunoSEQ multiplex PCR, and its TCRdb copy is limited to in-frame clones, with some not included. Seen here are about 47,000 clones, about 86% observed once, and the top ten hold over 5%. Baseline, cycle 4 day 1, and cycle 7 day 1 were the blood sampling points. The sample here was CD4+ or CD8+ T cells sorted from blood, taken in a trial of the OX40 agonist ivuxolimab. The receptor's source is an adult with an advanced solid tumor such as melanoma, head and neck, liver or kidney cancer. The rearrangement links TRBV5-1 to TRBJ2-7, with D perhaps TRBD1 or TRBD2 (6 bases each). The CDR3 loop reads CASSPLTGAGEQYF. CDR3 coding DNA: TGCGCCAGCAGCCCCCTCACGGGGGCAGGCGAGCAGTACTTC.